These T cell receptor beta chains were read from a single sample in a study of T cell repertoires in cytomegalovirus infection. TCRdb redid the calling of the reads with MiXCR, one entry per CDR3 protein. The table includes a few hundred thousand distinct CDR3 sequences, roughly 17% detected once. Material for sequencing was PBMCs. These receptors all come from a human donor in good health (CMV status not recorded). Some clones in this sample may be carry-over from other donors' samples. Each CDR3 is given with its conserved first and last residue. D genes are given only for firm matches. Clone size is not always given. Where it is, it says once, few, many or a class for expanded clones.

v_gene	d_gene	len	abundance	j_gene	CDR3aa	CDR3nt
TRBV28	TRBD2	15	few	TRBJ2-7	CASRPTSGGTYEQYF	TGTGCCAGCAGGCCCACTAGCGGGGGCACCTACGAGCAGTACTTC
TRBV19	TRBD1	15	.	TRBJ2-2	CAGRQGGTGTGELFF	TGTGCCGGTCGACAGGGCGGAACGGGGACCGGGGAGCTGTTTTTT
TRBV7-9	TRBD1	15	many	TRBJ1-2	CASSSGQGMYYGYTF	TGTGCCAGCAGCTCAGGACAGGGCATGTACTATGGCTACACCTTC
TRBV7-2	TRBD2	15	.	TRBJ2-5	CASSLGTSGQETQCF	TGTGCCAGCAGCCTCGGGACTAGCGGACAAGAGACCCAGTGCTTC
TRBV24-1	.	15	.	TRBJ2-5	CATSDPGTLQETQYF	TGTGCCACCAGTGATCCTGGGACGTTGCAAGAGACCCAGTACTTC
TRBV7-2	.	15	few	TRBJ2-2	CASSSPTGYTGELFF	TGTGCCAGCAGCTCACCAACTGGATACACCGGGGAGCTGTTTTTT
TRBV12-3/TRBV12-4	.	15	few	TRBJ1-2	CASSLGTVANYGYTF	TGTGCCAGCAGTTTAGGGACAGTTGCTAACTATGGCTACACCTTC
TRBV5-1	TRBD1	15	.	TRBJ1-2	CASSRGQAILYGYTF	TGCGCCAGCAGCCGGGGACAGGCGATCCTTTATGGCTACACCTTC
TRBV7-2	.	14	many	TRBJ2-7	CASSLAGIPYEQYF	TGTGCCAGCAGCTTAGCAGGGATCCCCTACGAGCAGTACTTC
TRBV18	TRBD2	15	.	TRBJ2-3	CASSRPGLGTDTQYF	TGTGCCAGCTCACGTCCGGGACTAGGGACGGATACGCAGTATTTT
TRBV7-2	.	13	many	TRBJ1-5	CASSSGMNQPQHF	TGTGCCAGCAGCTCAGGGATGAATCAGCCCCAGCATTTT
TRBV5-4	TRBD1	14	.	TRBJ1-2	CASRFRDRQYGYTF	TGTGCCAGCAGGTTTCGGGACAGACAGTATGGCTACACCTTC
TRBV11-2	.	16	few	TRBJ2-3	CASSLNRQASTDTQYF	TGTGCCAGCAGCTTAAATCGACAGGCTAGCACAGATACGCAGTATTTT
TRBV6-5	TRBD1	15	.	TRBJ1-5	CASSYGTGGDWPQHF	TGTGCCAGCAGTTACGGGACAGGGGGCGACTGGCCCCAGCATTTT
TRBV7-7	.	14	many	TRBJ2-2	CASSGGAPTGELFF	TGTGCTAGCAGCGGTGGAGCGCCCACCGGGGAGCTGTTTTTT
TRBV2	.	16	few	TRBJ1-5	CASSPSWGNGNQPQHF	TGTGCCAGCAGTCCAAGTTGGGGGAACGGCAATCAGCCCCAGCATTTT
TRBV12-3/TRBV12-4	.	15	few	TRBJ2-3	CASTLGDSSTDTQYF	TGTGCCAGCACTCTAGGGGACTCTTCCACAGATACGCAGTATTTT
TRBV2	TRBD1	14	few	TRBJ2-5	CASSAGTVQETQYF	TGTGCCAGCAGTGCGGGGACAGTCCAAGAGACCCAGTACTTC
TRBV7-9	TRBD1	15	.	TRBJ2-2	CASSRQGVGTGELFF	TGTGCCAGCAGCAGACAGGGAGTTGGCACCGGGGAGCTGTTTTTT
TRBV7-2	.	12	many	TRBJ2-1	CASSFVGNEQFF	TGTGCCAGCAGCTTCGTCGGTAATGAGCAGTTCTTC
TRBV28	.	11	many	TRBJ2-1	CASMVSDEQFF	TGTGCCAGCATGGTTTCGGATGAGCAGTTCTTC
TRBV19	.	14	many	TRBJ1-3	CASKDRSSGNTIYF	TGTGCCAGTAAGGACAGATCCTCTGGAAACACCATATATTTT
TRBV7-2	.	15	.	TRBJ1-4	CASSRAGSANEKLFF	TGTGCCAGCAGCCGGGCGGGGTCTGCTAATGAAAAACTGTTTTTT
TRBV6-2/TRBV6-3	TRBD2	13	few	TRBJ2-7	CASSPRLAGEQYF	TGTGCCAGCAGTCCGCGACTAGCAGGCGAGCAGTACTTC
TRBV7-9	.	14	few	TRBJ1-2	CASSLQSANYGYTF	TGTGCCAGCAGCTTACAGTCCGCTAACTATGGCTACACCTTC
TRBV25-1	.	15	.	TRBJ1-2	CASSGRTGFLDGYTF	TGTGCCAGCAGTGGGCGGACGGGATTCTTGGATGGCTACACCTTC
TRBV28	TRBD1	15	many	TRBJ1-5	CASRTRDRSAQPQHF	TGTGCCAGCAGAACCCGGGACAGGTCGGCTCAGCCCCAGCATTTT
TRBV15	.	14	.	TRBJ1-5	CAASDRERRQPQHF	TGTGCCGCATCGGATCGCGAGCGCAGGCAGCCCCAGCATTTT